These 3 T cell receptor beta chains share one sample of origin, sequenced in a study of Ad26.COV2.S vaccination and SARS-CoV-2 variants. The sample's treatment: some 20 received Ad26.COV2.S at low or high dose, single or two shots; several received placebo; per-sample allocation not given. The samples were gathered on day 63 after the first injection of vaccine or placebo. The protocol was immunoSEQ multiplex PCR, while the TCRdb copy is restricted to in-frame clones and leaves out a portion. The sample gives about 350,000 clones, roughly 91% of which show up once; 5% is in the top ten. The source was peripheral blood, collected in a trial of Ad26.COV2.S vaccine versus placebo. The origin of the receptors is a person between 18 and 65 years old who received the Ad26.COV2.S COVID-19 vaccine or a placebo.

The CDR3 protein is CASSLGTANTEAFF. In nucleotides, the CDR3 is TGTGCCAGCAGCTTAGGGACAGCAAACACTGAAGCTTTCTTT. The chain recombines TRBV11-1 with TRBJ1-1; possible D gene TRBD1, 6 bases. CDR1 is SGHAT and CDR2 is FQDESV in the germline V gene (reference sequence). The CDR3 consists of 14 residues. Deletions cut 1 base from V and 2 bases from J, with 8 bases between.

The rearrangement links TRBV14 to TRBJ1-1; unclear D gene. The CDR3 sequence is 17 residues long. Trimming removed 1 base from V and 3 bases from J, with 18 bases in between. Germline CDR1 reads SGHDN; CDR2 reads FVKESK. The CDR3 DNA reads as TGTGCCAGCAGCCAAGGGTATTGGATTTCCGGGGACACTGAAGCTTTCTTT. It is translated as CASSQGYWISGDTEAFF.

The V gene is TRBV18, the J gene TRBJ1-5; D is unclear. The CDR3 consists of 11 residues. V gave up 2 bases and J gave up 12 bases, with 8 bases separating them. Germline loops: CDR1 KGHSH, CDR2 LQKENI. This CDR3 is CASSPGRYQHF. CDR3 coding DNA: TGTGCCAGCTCACCAGGACGTTACCAGCATTTT.